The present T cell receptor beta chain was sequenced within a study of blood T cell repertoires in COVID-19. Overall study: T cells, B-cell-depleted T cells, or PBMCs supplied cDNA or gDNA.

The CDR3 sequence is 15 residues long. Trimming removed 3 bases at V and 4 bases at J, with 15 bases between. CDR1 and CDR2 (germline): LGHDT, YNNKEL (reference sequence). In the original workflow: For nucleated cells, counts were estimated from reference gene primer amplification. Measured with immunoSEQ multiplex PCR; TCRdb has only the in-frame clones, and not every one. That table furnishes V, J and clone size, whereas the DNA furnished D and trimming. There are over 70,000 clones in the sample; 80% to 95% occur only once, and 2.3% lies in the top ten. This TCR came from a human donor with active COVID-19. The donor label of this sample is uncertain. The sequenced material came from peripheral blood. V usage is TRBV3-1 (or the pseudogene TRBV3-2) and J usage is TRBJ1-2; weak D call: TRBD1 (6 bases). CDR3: CASSHSRQDSYGYTF. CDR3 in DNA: TGTGCCAGCAGCCATTCTCGTCAGGACAGCTATGGCTACACCTTC.